Listed below are T cell receptor beta chains from one sample, sequenced in a study of CD8 T cells in ankylosing spondylitis. TCRdb re-called the 5' RACE reads through MiXCR, storing one row per CDR3 protein. The sample records approximately 400,000 distinct CDR3 sequences, roughly 25% being singletons. Material: blood, either unsorted or a sorted T cell fraction (not recorded which). These receptors were taken from a male donor with ankylosing spondylitis. CDR3s include the opening cysteine and the closing phenylalanine or tryptophan. A D gene is named only where the DNA matches it firmly. Expanded clones are given a class, and other clones once, few, many or no size at all.

TRBV29-1	-	few	TRBJ2-5	TGCAGCCTGAACTCTGGACAAACGGAGACCCAGTACTTC	CSLNSGQTETQYF
TRBV19	TRBD1	-	TRBJ2-3	TGTGCCAGTATTCGGGACAGGGAAGGTGGCACGCAGTATTTT	CASIRDREGGTQYF
TRBV3-1	-	many	TRBJ2-1	TGTGCCAGCAGCCAGGGGGGCCCCTACAATGAGCAGTTCTTC	CASSQGGPYNEQFF
TRBV29-1	TRBD1	-	TRBJ2-1	TGCAGCGTTCTAAGGACAGGGTTTTTCAATGAGCAGTTCTTC	CSVLRTGFFNEQFF
TRBV20-1	TRBD2	-	TRBJ2-3	TGCAGTGCTAACCGGGACCACGGGAGGGCAGATACGCAGTATTTT	CSANRDHGRADTQYF
TRBV29-1	TRBD2	few	TRBJ2-7	TGCAGCGTTTCGACTAGCGGGAGTTACGAGCAGTACTTC	CSVSTSGSYEQYF
TRBV5-1	-	few	TRBJ1-6	TGCGCCAGCAGCTTGGCCCCAGGGGATAATTCACCCCTCCACTTT	CASSLAPGDNSPLHF
TRBV5-1	TRBD2	few	TRBJ2-1	TGCGCCAGCAGCTCATCATCGGGACTAGCGGGAGTGGGTAATGAGCAGTTCTTC	CASSSSSGLAGVGNEQFF
TRBV2	TRBD2	few	TRBJ2-3	TGTGCCAGCAGTGTCGCTAGCCAAGCGGGAATAGATACGCAGTATTTT	CASSVASQAGIDTQYF
TRBV29-1	-	-	TRBJ2-5	TGCAGCGTCGACCTTCTATGGGAAAAGGGAGAGACCCAGTACTTC	CSVDLLWEKGETQYF
TRBV4-2	-	few	TRBJ2-1	TGTGCCAGCAGCCAAGAAGCCAGGGCCCCTAGAAATGAGCAGTTCTTC	CASSQEARAPRNEQFF
TRBV7-9	TRBD1	few	TRBJ1-5	TGTGCCAGCAGCTTCTCCCAGGGGGCGCTGAATCAGCCCCAGCATTTT	CASSFSQGALNQPQHF
TRBV29-1	-	few	TRBJ2-2	TGCAGCGTTGAAGTGTGGAACACCGGGGAGCTGTTTTTT	CSVEVWNTGELFF
TRBV12-3/TRBV12-4	-	few	TRBJ1-1	TGTGCCAGCAGACCAGCGATACAGGTCGCTGAAGCTTTCTTT	CASRPAIQVAEAFF
TRBV20-1	TRBD2	-	TRBJ2-1	TGCAGTGCTGCGGGAGGGCCTCGTGATGAGCAGTTCTTC	CSAAGGPRDEQFF
TRBV5-1	-	few	TRBJ2-5	TGCGCCAGCAGCTTAGAGGGGTATGAGACCCAGTACTTC	CASSLEGYETQYF
TRBV21-1	-	-	TRBJ2-3	TGTGCCAGCAGCAAAGCGAGTCTAGCGGGAGATACGCAGTATTTT	CASSKASLAGDTQYF
TRBV5-6	-	few	TRBJ2-1	TGTGCCAGCAGCTTGGTTCTAAGGAACCCAAGCTCCTACAATGAGCAGTTCTTC	CASSLVLRNPSSYNEQFF
TRBV20-1	TRBD2	-	TRBJ2-1	TGCAGTGCTAGGTCCATAGCGGGAGGGCCTATATACAATGAGCAGTTCTTC	CSARSIAGGPIYNEQFF
TRBV30	-	-	TRBJ2-7	TGTGCCTGGGGGCTGGGGATCTCCTACGAGCAGTACTTC	CAWGLGISYEQYF
TRBV7-9	-	few	TRBJ2-5	TGTGCCAGCAGCTTAGTTGTTGCGGATGACCAAGAGACCCAGTACTTC	CASSLVVADDQETQYF
TRBV10-3	TRBD2	-	TRBJ2-7	TGTGCCATCAGTGACCCCAGGACTAGCGGGGACCTCTACGAGCAGTACTTC	CAISDPRTSGDLYEQYF
TRBV7-2	-	-	TRBJ1-2	TGTGCCAGCAGCGGCTCAGGGGCAGGGGGCTACACCTTC	CASSGSGAGGYTF
TRBV11-1	-	few	TRBJ2-1	TGTGCCAGCAGCTTAACCCAGGGACCCTCTCTGGGCTACAATGAGCAGTTCTTC	CASSLTQGPSLGYNEQFF
TRBV20-1	-	-	TRBJ2-5	TGCAGTGCCCAAAATAGCGGAGAAGAGACCCAGTACTTC	CSAQNSGEETQYF
TRBV27	-	-	TRBJ1-4	TGTGCCAGCAGTTTTTATGCAACTAATGAAAAACTGTTTTTT	CASSFYATNEKLFF
TRBV24-1	-	-	TRBJ1-1	TGTGCCCGTAAGGGGCACCAGAACACTGAAGCTTTCTTT	CARKGHQNTEAFF
TRBV6-5	-	-	TRBJ1-5	TGTGCCAGCAGTTACTCGATGGGGGGGACGGTTCAGCCCCAGCATTTT	CASSYSMGGTVQPQHF
TRBV4-2	TRBD1	few	TRBJ2-7	TGTGCCAGCAGCCAAGACCCCACAGGGGGCGAGCAGTACTTC	CASSQDPTGGEQYF
TRBV6-1	TRBD2	-	TRBJ2-7	TGTGCCAGCACCTTGTACGCTAGCGGGACCTACGAGCAGTACTTC	CASTLYASGTYEQYF
TRBV29-1	-	-	TRBJ1-1	TGCAGCGTTAGGGACACCCAGGGCACTGAAGCTTTCTTT	CSVRDTQGTEAFF
TRBV5-1	TRBD1	-	TRBJ2-1	TGCGCCAGTATTGAGACAGGGGGGCGCAATGAGCAGTTCTTC	CASIETGGRNEQFF
TRBV2	-	few	TRBJ1-1	TGTGCCTCGTTACCGGGGAGGCGCACTGAAGCTTTCTTT	CASLPGRRTEAFF
TRBV7-2	-	-	TRBJ1-2	TGTGCCAGCAGCTCGGGGCCGGAGAGTTATGGCTACACCTTC	CASSSGPESYGYTF
TRBV5-1	-	-	TRBJ1-1	TGCGCCAGCCAACTCCGGCGGGAAACTGAAGCTTTCTTT	CASQLRRETEAFF
TRBV6-6	TRBD2	once	TRBJ2-5	TGTGCCACTCCTAGCGGGTTCCAAGAGACCCAGTACTTC	CATPSGFQETQYF
TRBV11-2	-	few	TRBJ1-1	TGTGCCAGCAGCTTTTCCCAGCTGAACACTGAAGCTTTCTTT	CASSFSQLNTEAFF
TRBV11-2	-	few	TRBJ2-7	TGTGCTTCCCGGCCTTCGGGACCGATTAGCTACGAGCAGTACTTC	CASRPSGPISYEQYF
TRBV12-3/TRBV12-4	TRBD1	-	TRBJ1-4	TGTGCCAGCAGTTTACGGACAGGGCGTAATGAAAAACTGTTTTTT	CASSLRTGRNEKLFF
TRBV7-9	TRBD1	-	TRBJ1-2	TGTGCCAGCAGCTTGGACAGGGACGATGGCTACACCTTC	CASSLDRDDGYTF
TRBV5-1	-	-	TRBJ2-1	TGCGCCAGCAGCTTCCGGTTCGCCTCTACAGCATACAATGAGCAGTTCTTC	CASSFRFASTAYNEQFF
TRBV29-1	-	many	TRBJ2-1	TGCAGCGTTGACAGGGGGGTCCGCAATGAGCAGTTCTTC	CSVDRGVRNEQFF
TRBV27	-	-	TRBJ2-5	TGTGCCAGCAGTTTAATTCGCGGGGCGGGAGAGACCCAGTACTTC	CASSLIRGAGETQYF
TRBV12-3/TRBV12-4	-	-	TRBJ1-2	TGTGCCAGCAGTTTTCTGGGGGATTACACCTTC	CASSFLGDYTF
TRBV15	TRBD1	once	TRBJ1-2	TGTGCCACCAGCATCCCCGGGACAGGAACCTCTTGGGGCTACACCTTC	CATSIPGTGTSWGYTF
TRBV6-2/TRBV6-3	TRBD2	-	TRBJ2-1	TGTGCCAGCGTGTTAGCGGGAGGGGCCAATGAGCAGTTCTTC	CASVLAGGANEQFF
TRBV19	TRBD2	-	TRBJ2-2	TGTGCCAGTAGTCCCCGAGCTAGCGGGATGAACACCGGGGAGCTGTTTTTT	CASSPRASGMNTGELFF
TRBV24-1	TRBD1	few	TRBJ1-2	TGTGCCACCAGTGCCGGGGACAGACACAGGAGTGGCTACACCTTC	CATSAGDRHRSGYTF
TRBV10-1	TRBD2	few	TRBJ2-4	TGCGCCAGCAGCGAAGGGACTAGCGGGAGTCCCAAAAACATTCAGTACTTC	CASSEGTSGSPKNIQYF
TRBV2	TRBD1	few	TRBJ1-5	TGTGCCAGCAGGGACAGGTTTGGGCAGCCCCAGCATTTT	CASRDRFGQPQHF
TRBV20-1	-	many	TRBJ2-1	TGCAGTCCCCTGGGGCCCGGATGGACCAACAAAGGTGAGCAGTTCTTC	CSPLGPGWTNKGEQFF
TRBV2	-	few	TRBJ1-2	TGTGCCAGCAGTGCACAGGGACGAGGTGGCTACACCTTC	CASSAQGRGGYTF
TRBV4-2	TRBD2	-	TRBJ2-1	TGTGCCAGCAGCCAGGGATGGACTAGCGGGAGGACCTACAATGAGCAGTTCTTC	CASSQGWTSGRTYNEQFF
TRBV12-3/TRBV12-4	TRBD1	-	TRBJ1-1	TGTGCCAGCAGACGACAGGGGGCAGAAGCTTTCTTT	CASRRQGAEAFF
TRBV5-1	TRBD1	-	TRBJ1-5	TGCGCCAGCAGCTGGGACAGTCCGGGGCAGCCCCAGCATTTT	CASSWDSPGQPQHF
TRBV6-1	-	few	TRBJ2-2	TGTGCCAGCAGCCCTAGGGGAAGGGGGAGCACCGGGGAGCTGTTTTTT	CASSPRGRGSTGELFF
TRBV24-1	TRBD2	-	TRBJ2-1	TGTGCCACCAGTGATTGGAGCGGGAGGGCCTACAATGAGCAGTTCTTC	CATSDWSGRAYNEQFF